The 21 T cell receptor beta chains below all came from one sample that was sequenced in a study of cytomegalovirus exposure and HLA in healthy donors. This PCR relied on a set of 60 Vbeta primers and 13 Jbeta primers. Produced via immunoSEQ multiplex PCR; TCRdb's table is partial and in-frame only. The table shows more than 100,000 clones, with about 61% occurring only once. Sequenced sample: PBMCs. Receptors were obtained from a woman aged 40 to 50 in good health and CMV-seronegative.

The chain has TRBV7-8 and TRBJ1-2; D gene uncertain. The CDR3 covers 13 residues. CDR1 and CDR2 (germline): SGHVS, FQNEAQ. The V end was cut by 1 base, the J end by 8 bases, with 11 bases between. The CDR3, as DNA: TGTGCCAGCAGCTTAGAATTTCGGCGGGGCTACACCTTC. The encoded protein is CASSLEFRRGYTF.

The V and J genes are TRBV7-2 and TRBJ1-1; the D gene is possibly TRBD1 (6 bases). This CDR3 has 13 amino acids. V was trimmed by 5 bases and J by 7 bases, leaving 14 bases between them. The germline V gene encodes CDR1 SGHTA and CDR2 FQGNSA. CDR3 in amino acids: CASSLEGGSEAFF. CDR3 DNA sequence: TGTGCCAGCAGCCTGGAGGGGGGGAGTGAAGCTTTCTTT.

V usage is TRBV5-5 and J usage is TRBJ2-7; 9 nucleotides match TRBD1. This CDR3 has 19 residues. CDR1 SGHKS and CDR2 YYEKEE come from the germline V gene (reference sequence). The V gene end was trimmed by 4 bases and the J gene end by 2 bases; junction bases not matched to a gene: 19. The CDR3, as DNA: TGTGCCAGCAGCCGAGCGGCAATTACAGGGGGCGTTGGGACCTACGAGCAGTACTTC. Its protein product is CASSRAAITGGVGTYEQYF.

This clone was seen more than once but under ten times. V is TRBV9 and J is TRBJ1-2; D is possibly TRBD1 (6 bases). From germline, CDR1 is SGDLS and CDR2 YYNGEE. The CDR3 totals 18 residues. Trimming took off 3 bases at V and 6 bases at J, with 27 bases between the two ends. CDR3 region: CASSATPAGAGRGNGYTF. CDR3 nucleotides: TGTGCCAGCAGCGCTACCCCAGCGGGGGCGGGGAGAGGTAATGGCTACACCTTC.

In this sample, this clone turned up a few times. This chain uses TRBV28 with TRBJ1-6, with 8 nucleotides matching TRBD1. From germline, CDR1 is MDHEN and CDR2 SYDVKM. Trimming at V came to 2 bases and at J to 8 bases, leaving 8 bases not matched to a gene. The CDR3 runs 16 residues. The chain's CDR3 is CASSLPGGRADSPLHF. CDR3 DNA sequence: TGTGCCAGCAGTTTACCAGGGGGCAGGGCGGATTCACCCCTCCACTTT.

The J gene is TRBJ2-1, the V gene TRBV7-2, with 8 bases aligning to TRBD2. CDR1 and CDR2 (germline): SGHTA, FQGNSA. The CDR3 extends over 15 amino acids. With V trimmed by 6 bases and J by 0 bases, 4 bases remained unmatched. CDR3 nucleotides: TGTGCCAGCAGGTCTAGCGGGTACTCCTACAATGAGCAGTTCTTC. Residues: CASRSSGYSYNEQFF.

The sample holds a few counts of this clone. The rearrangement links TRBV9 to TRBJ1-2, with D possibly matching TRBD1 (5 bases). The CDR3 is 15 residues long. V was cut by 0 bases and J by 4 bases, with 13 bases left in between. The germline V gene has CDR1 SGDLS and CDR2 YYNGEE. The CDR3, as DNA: TGTGCCAGCAGCGTAGGCCAGGGTTACGGCTATGGCTACACCTTC. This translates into CASSVGQGYGYGYTF.

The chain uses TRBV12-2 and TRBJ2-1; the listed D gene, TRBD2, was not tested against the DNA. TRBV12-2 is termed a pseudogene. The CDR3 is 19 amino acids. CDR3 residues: CASRLDWSWGGDSYNEQFF. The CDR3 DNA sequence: TGTGCAAGTCGCTTAGATTGGTCATGGGGCGGGGATTCCTACAATGAGCAGTTCTTC.

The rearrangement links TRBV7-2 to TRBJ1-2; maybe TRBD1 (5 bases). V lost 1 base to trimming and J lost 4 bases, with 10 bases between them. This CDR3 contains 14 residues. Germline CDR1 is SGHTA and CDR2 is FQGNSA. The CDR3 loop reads CASSLGGQGYGYTF. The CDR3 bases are TGTGCCAGCAGCTTAGGTGGGCAGGGCTATGGCTACACCTTC. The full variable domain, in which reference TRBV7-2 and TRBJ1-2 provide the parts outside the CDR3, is GAGVSQSPSNKVTEKGKDVELRCDPISGHTALYWYRQSLGQGLEFLIYFQGNSAPDKSGLPSDRFSAERTGGSVSTLTIQRTQQEDSAVYLCASSLGGQGYGYTFGSGTRLTVV.

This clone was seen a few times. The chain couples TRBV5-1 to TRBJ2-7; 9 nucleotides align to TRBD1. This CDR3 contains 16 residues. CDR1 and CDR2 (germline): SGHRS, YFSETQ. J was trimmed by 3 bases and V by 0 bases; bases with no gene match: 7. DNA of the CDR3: TGCGCCAGCAGCTTGGACCCCGGGACAGGGATCTACGAGCAGTACTTC. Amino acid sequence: CASSLDPGTGIYEQYF.

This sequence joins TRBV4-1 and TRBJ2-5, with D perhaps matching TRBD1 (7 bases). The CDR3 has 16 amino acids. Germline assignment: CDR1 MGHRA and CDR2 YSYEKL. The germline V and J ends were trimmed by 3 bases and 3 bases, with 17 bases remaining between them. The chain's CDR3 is CASSHPKEGAEETQYF. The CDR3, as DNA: TGCGCCAGCAGCCACCCGAAGGAGGGGGCTGAAGAGACCCAGTACTTC.

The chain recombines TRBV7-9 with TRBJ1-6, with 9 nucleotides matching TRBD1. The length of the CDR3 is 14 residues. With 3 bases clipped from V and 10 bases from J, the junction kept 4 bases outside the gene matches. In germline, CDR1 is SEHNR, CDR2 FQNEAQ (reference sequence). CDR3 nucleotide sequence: TGTGCCAGCAGCTTGGGACAGGGATCCTCACCCCTCCACTTT. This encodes CASSLGQGSSPLHF.

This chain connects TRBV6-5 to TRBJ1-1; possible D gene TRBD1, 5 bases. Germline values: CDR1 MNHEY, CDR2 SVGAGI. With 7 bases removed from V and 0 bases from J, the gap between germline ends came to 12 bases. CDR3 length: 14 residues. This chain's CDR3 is CASKKGQMNTEAFF. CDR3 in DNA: TGTGCCAGCAAGAAGGGGCAGATGAACACTGAAGCTTTCTTT.

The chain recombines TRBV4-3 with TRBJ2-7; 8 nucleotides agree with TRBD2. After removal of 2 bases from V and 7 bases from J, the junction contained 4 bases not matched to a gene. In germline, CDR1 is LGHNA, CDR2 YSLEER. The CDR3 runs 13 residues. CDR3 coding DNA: TGCGCCAGCAGCCAACTCTTAGCGGGGGAGCAGTACTTC. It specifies CASSQLLAGEQYF.

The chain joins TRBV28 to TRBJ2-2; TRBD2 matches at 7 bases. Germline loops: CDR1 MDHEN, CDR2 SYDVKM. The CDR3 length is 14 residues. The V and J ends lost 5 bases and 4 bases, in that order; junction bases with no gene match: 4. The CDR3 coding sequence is TGTGCCAGCAGTCCCCGACTAGCCACCGGGGAGCTGTTTTTT. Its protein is CASSPRLATGELFF.

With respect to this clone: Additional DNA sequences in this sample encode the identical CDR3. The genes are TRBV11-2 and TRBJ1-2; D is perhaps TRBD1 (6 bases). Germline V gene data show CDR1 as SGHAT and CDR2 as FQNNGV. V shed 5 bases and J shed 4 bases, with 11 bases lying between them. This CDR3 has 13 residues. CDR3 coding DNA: TGTGCCAGCAGCACTGGACAGACCTATGGCTACACCTTC. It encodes CASSTGQTYGYTF.

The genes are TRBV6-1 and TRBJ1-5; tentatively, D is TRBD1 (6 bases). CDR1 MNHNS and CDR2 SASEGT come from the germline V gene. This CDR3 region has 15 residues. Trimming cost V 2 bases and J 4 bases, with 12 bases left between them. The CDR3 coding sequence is TGTGCCAGCAGTGAACTTGGACAGCCTAATCAGCCCCAGCATTTT. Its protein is CASSELGQPNQPQHF.

The CDR3 here is CASKTAANYGYTF. CDR3 bases: TGTGCCAGCAAAACAGCTGCTAACTATGGCTACACCTTC. This chain joins TRBV27 and TRBJ1-2; D gene uncertain. Germline V gene lookup returns CDR1 MNHEY and CDR2 SMNVEV (reference sequence). The CDR3 is 13 residues long. V lost 7 bases and J 0 bases, leaving 9 bases between the germline ends.

The CDR3, as DNA: TGTGCCAGCAGCCCAGGGACAGGGGGGAATCAGCCCCAGCATTTT. Translated, it gives CASSPGTGGNQPQHF. The chain is built from TRBV6-5 and TRBJ1-5; 11 nucleotides line up with TRBD1. Germline loops: CDR1 MNHEY, CDR2 SVGAGI. V was pared by 6 bases and J by 4 bases, with 5 bases of the junction left unmatched. CDR3 size: 15 residues.

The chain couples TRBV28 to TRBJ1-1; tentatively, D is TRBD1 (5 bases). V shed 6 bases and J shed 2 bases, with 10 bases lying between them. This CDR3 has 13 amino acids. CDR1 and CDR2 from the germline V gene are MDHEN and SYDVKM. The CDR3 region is CASSLRVNTEAFF. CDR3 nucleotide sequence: TGTGCCAGCAGCCTCAGGGTAAACACTGAAGCTTTCTTT.

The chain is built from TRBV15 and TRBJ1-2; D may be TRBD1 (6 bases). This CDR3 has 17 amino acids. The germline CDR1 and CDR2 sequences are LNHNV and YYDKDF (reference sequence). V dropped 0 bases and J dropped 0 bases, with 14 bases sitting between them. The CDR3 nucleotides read TGTGCCACCAGCAGAGATTCGGGGCGGACAGCTAACTATGGCTACACCTTC. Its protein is CATSRDSGRTANYGYTF.